This T cell receptor (beta chain) was recorded in a study of post-analysis software for immune sequencing data. The study's findings and limits: Strong co-clustering by F measure was seen for same-batch samples. With TRBV5-6, TRBV5-1 and TRBV20-1 included, a handful of TRBV segments were more frequent in patients than in controls. Multiple sclerosis patients had significantly lower normalized Chao1 diversity than controls.

The J segment lost 7 bases and the V segment lost 5 bases, leaving 7 bases of the junction unmatched. Germline CDR1 LGHNA, CDR2 YSLEER. The CDR3 is 14 residues long. The TCR beta cDNA libraries contained unique molecular identifiers. Around 450,000 cDNA molecules were recovered from an input of 1 to 10 million T cells. TCRdb itself ran the PCR reads through MiXCR, one entry per CDR3 protein. The sample includes around 250,000 distinct CDR3 sequences, 35% to 45% of them seen just once. On this clonotype: Antigen specificity is unknown.

The receptor comes from a girl between 10 and 17 years old with multiple sclerosis. Sequencing used blood. The chain links TRBV4-3 to TRBJ1-5; 8 bases map to TRBD1. The CDR3, as DNA: TGCGCCAGCAGCGCGACAGGGGTGTACCAGCCCCAGCATTTT. This sequence encodes CASSATGVYQPQHF.